Listed below are T cell receptor beta chains from one sample, sequenced in a study of blood T cell repertoires in COVID-19. Repertoires were generated with immunoSEQ multiplex PCR, while TCRdb's copy carries only in-frame clones and drops some. This table holds approximately 220,000 clones, approximately 83% found once. Sequenced: peripheral blood. The origin of the receptors is a woman in her 30s who had recovered from COVID-19. Each CDR3 is given with its conserved first and last residue. The D gene is left open where the match is weak. The size entry is marked missing in some rows and otherwise reads once, few, many or a size class.

TRBV28	TRBJ2-5	few	TRBD1	TGTGCCAGCAGTCGGGGACAGGGAAGAGGGGAGACCCAGTACTTC	CASSRGQGRGETQYF
TRBV6-5	TRBJ1-6	.	.	TGTGCCAGCCACAATCTACAGGCTTCACCCCTCCACTTT	CASHNLQASPLHF
TRBV12-3/TRBV12-4	TRBJ2-7	few	.	TGTGCCAGCACCTTATACGGTGGCGAGCAGTACTTC	CASTLYGGEQYF
TRBV7-9	TRBJ1-1	.	.	TGTGCCAGCAGCTTAGAGGGAGGGAACACTGAAGCTTTCTTT	CASSLEGGNTEAFF
TRBV28	TRBJ2-1	.	TRBD2	TGTGCCAGCAGTGTTGTAGCGGGAACTCCGGTGGATGAGCAGTTCTTC	CASSVVAGTPVDEQFF
TRBV11-2	TRBJ1-2	.	.	TGTGCCAGCAGCTTTTCAGGGGACTATGGCTACACCTTC	CASSFSGDYGYTF
TRBV5-4	TRBJ1-1	.	.	TGTGCCAGCACCTTGGCCCGACAGGTGGACACTGAAGCTTTCTTT	CASTLARQVDTEAFF
TRBV28	TRBJ1-2	once	TRBD1	TGTGCCAGCAGCCTGACAGGGTTCCACTATGGCTACACCTTC	CASSLTGFHYGYTF
TRBV3-1/TRBV3-2	TRBJ2-7	.	TRBD2	TGTGCCAGCAGCCAGCAGGCTAGCGGAGGCGAGCAGTACTTC	CASSQQASGGEQYF
TRBV5-1	TRBJ1-6	.	.	TGCGCCAGCAGCTCCGACAGCTCACCGCTTAATTCACCCCTCCACTTT	CASSSDSSPLNSPLHF
TRBV5-1	TRBJ2-7	.	TRBD2	TGCGCCAGCACACCCGGGACTACCTACCACGAGCAGTACTTC	CASTPGTTYHEQYF
TRBV27	TRBJ2-1	.	TRBD1	TGTGCCAGCAGTTTAGACAGGGATGAGCAGTTCTTC	CASSLDRDEQFF
TRBV7-9	TRBJ2-3	.	.	TGTGCCAGCAGCTTAGCAACTTCGCGCACAGATACGCAGTATTTT	CASSLATSRTDTQYF
TRBV30	TRBJ2-5	.	TRBD1	TGTGCCTGGCGACAGGGAGCGGAGGAGACCCAGTACTTC	CAWRQGAEETQYF
TRBV19	TRBJ1-5	.	TRBD1	TGTGCCAGTAGTGGGACAGGGGGCAATCAGCCCCAGCATTTT	CASSGTGGNQPQHF
TRBV27	TRBJ1-6	.	.	TGTGCCAGCAGTCTCCAACAGGGTGGGCCCCTCCACTTT	CASSLQQGGPLHF
TRBV30	TRBJ1-2	.	.	TGTGCCTGGAGGGAAGGGAGAGCCGGGGGCTATGGCTACACCTTC	CAWREGRAGGYGYTF
TRBV14	TRBJ1-1	.	.	TGTGCCAGCAGCCAAGACAGGGAAACTGAAGCTTTCTTT	CASSQDRETEAFF
TRBV28	TRBJ2-3	few	TRBD2	TGTGCCAGCAGATCAACGGGACTAGCGGTAACTAGCACAGATACGCAGTATTTT	CASRSTGLAVTSTDTQYF
TRBV7-3	TRBJ2-1	.	TRBD2	TGTGCCAGCAGCCTAGCGGGAGGGGACTACAATGAGCAGTTCTTC	CASSLAGGDYNEQFF
TRBV11-1	TRBJ2-1	.	TRBD2	TGTGCCAGCAGTGATCCCCGGGCTAGCGGTAATGAGCAGTTCTTC	CASSDPRASGNEQFF